Included here is one T cell receptor (beta chain) sequence, with context. This sample is part of a study of CD8 T cells in Susac syndrome. The CDR3 has 14 amino acids. Germline V lookup: CDR1 SQVTM, CDR2 ANQGSEA. The V segment lost 1 base and the J segment 5 bases; nucleotides outside the gene matches: 5. RNA was extracted with the RNeasy kit, and a quantity of about 0.45 to 1 ug was reverse transcribed using random hexamers. An immunoSEQ multiplex PCR amplified TCR beta CDR3 over 54 Vbeta and 13 Jbeta. TCRdb reprocessed the immunoSEQ multiplex PCR reads via MiXCR and lists one record per CDR3 protein. The sample records 160,000 or so distinct CDR3 sequences, 94% being singletons. Sequencing of TCR beta was carried out in blood CD8+ and CD4+ T cells.

The V call is TRBV29-1, the J call TRBJ2-5, with 9 bases lining up with TRBD2. The sample taken for sequencing was CD4+ T cells from PBMCs. This receptor was identified in a human donor with multiple sclerosis. The CDR3 region has the DNA TGCAGCGTTGAAGGTAGCGGGAGCGGTGAGACCCAGTACTTC. Translating it yields CSVEGSGSGETQYF.